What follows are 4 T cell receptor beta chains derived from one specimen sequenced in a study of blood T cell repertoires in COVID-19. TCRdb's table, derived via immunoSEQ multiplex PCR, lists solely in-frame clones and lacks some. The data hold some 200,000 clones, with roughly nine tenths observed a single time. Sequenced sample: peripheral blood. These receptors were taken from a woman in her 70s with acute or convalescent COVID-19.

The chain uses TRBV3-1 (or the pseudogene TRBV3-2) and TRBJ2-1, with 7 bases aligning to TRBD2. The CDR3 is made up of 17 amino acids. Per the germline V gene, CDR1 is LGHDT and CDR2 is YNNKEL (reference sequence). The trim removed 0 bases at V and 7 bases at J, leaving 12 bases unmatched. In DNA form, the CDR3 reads TGTGCCAGCAGCCAAGAGGGGCTAGCGGTTGCCTTAAATGAGCAGTTCTTC. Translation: CASSQEGLAVALNEQFF.

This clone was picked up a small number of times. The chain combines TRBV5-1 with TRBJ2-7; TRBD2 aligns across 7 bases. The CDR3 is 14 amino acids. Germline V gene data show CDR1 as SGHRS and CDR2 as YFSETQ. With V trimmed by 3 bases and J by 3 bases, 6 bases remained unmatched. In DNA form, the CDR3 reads TGCGCCAGCAGCTCGGGACTAAAGTTCTACGAGCAGTACTTC. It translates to CASSSGLKFYEQYF.

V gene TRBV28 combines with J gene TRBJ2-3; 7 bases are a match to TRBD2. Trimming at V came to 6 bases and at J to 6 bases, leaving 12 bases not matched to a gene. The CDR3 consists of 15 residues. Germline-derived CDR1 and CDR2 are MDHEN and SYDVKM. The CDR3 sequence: CASSPPGEGKDTQYF. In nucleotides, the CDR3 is TGTGCCAGCAGCCCTCCGGGGGAGGGCAAGGATACGCAGTATTTT. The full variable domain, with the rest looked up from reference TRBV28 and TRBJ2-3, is DVKVTQSSRYLVKRTGEKVFLECVQDMDHENMFWYRQDPGLGLRLIYFSYDVKMKEKGDIPEGYSVSREKKERFSLILESASTNQTSMYLCASSPPGEGKDTQYFGPGTRLTVL.

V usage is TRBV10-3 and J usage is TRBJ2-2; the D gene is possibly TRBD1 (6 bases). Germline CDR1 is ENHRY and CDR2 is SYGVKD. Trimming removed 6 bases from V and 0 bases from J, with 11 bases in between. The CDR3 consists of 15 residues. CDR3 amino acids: CAIRTGQTNTGELFF. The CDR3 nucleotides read TGTGCCATCAGAACCGGACAGACGAACACCGGGGAGCTGTTTTTT.